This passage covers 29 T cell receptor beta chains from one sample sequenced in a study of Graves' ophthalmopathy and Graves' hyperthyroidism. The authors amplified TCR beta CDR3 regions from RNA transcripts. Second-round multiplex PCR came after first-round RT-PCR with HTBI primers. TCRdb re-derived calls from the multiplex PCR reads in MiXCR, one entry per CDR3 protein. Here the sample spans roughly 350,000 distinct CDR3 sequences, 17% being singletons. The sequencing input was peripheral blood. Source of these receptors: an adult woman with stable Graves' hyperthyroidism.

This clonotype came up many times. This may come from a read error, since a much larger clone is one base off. The CDR3 bases are TGTGCCAGCAGTTTAGTACAGTTTAATAGCAATCAGCCCCGGCATTTT. Translating gives CASSLVQFNSNQPRHF. This rearrangement joins TRBV12-3 or TRBV12-4 to TRBJ1-5; no reliable D call. The CDR3 length is 16 residues.

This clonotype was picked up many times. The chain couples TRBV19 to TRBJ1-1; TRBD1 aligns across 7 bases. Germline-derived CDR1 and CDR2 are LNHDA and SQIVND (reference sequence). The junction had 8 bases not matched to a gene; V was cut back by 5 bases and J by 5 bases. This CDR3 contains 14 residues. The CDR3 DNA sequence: TGTGCCAGTAGTTACCGGACAGGTTGGACTGAAGCTTTCTTT. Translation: CASSYRTGWTEAFF.

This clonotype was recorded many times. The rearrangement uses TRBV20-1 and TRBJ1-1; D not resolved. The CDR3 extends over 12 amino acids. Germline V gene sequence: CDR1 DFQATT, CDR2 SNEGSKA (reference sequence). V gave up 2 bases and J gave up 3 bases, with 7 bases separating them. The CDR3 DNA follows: TGCAGTGCTAGACCCCGTTACACTGAAGCTTTCTTT. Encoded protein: CSARPRYTEAFF.

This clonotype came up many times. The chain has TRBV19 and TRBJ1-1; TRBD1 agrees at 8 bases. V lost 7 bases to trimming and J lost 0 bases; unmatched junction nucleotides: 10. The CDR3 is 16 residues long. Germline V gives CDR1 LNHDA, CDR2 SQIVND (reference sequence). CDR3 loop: CASTHGDRGLNTEAFF. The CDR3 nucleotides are TGTGCCAGTACTCACGGAGACAGGGGCCTGAACACTGAAGCTTTCTTT.

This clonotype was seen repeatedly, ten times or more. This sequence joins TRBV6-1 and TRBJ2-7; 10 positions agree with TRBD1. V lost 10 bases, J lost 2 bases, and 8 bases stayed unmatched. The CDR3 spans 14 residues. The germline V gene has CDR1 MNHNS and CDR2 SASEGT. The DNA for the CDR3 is TGTGCCATCAAAGTAGGACAGGGGGCCTACGAGCAGTACTTC. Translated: CAIKVGQGAYEQYF.

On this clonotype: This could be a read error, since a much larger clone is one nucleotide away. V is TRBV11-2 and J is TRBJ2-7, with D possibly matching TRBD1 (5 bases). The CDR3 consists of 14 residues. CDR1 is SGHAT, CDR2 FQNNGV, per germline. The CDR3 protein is CASCLFSAGHEQYF. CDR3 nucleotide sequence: TGTGCCAGCTGCTTATTTTCTGCAGGGCACGAGCAGTACTTC.

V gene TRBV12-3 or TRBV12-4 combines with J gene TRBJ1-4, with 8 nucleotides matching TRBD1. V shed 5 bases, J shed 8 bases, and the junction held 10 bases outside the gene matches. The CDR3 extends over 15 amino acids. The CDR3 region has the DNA TGTGCCAGCAGTCCGCTGCAGGGGGCCCGGGAAAAACTGTTTTTT. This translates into CASSPLQGAREKLFF.

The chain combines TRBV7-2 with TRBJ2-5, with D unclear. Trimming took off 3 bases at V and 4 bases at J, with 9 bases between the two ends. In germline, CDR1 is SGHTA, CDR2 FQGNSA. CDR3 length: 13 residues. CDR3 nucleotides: TGTGCCAGCAGCTTCGAGCTAACAGAGACCCAGTACTTC. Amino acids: CASSFELTETQYF.

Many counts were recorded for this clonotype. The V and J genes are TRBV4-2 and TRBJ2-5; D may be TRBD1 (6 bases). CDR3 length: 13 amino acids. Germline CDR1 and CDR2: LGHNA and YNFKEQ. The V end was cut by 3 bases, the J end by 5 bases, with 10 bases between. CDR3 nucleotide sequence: TGTGCCAGCAGCCAGAGGGGGTTGGAGACCCAGTACTTC. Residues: CASSQRGLETQYF.

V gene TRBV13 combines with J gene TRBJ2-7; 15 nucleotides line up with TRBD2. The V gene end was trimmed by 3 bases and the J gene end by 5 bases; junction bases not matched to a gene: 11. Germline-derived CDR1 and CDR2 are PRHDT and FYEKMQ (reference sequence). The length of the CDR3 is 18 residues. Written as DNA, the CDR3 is TGTGCCAGCAGCTTTACTCCGGGACTAGCGGGAGGTTTAGACGAGCAGTACTTC. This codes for CASSFTPGLAGGLDEQYF.

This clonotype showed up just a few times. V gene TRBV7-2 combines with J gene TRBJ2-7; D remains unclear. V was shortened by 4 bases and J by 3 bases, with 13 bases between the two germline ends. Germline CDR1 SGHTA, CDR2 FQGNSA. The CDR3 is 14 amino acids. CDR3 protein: CASSSPPLVYEQYF. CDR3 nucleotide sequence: TGTGCCAGCAGCTCTCCACCTCTGGTCTACGAGCAGTACTTC.

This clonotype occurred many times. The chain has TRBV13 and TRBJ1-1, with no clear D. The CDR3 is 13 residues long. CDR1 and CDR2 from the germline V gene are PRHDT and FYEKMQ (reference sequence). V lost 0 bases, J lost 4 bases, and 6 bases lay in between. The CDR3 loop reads CASSLGPSTEAFF. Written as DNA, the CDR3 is TGTGCCAGCAGCTTAGGTCCGTCCACTGAAGCTTTCTTT.

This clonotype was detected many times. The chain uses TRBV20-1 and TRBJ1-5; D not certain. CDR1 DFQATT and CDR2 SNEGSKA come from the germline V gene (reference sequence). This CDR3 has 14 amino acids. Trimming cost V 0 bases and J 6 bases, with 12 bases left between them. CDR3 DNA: TGCAGTGCTAGAGATCTGATAGGGCGTCAGCCCCAGCATTTT. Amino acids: CSARDLIGRQPQHF.

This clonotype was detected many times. The CDR3: CASSPVRGGYTF. CDR3 in DNA: TGTGCCAGTAGTCCCGTCCGGGGGGGCTACACCTTC. This sequence joins TRBV19 and TRBJ1-2; perhaps TRBD1 as D (5 bases). V was cut by 5 bases and J by 8 bases, with 12 bases left in between. The CDR3 loop spans 12 amino acids. The germline V gene encodes CDR1 LNHDA and CDR2 SQIVND (reference sequence).

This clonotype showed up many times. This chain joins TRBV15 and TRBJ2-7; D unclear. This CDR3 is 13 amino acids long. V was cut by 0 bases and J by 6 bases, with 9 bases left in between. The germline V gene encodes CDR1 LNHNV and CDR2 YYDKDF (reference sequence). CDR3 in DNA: TGTGCCACCAGCAGAGATCCCGTTAGCGAGCAGTACTTC. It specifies CATSRDPVSEQYF.

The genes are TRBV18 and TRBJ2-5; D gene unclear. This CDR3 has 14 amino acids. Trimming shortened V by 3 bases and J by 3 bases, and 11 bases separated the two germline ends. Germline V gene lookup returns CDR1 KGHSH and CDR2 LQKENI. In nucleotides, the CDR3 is TGTGCCAGCTCACCTCCAAACCGCAAAGAGACCCAGTACTTC. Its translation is CASSPPNRKETQYF.

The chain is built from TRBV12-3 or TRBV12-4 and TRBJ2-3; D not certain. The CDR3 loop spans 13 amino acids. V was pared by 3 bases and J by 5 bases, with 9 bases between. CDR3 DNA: TGTGCCAGCAGTTTTTCAGGCGGAGATACGCAGTATTTT. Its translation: CASSFSGGDTQYF.

CDR3 amino acids: CATSSTFDRGETQYF. CDR3 in DNA: TGTGCCACCAGCAGCACTTTTGACAGGGGAGAGACCCAGTACTTC. The genes are TRBV15 and TRBJ2-5, with TRBD1 matching over 8 bases. The trim removed 3 bases at V and 4 bases at J, leaving 7 bases unmatched. The length of the CDR3 is 15 residues. Germline V gene data show CDR1 as LNHNV and CDR2 as YYDKDF (reference sequence).

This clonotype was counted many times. Here the CDR3 reads CASSKIGQGQNIQYF. The DNA for the CDR3 is TGTGCCAGCAGTAAGATAGGACAGGGGCAAAACATTCAGTACTTC. The rearrangement links TRBV6-2 or TRBV6-3 to TRBJ2-4, with 9 bases fitting TRBD1. Germline trimming cut 5 bases from V and 5 bases from J; bases unmatched to any gene: 7. Germline-derived CDR1 and CDR2 are MNHEY and SVGEGT. The CDR3 length is 15 residues.

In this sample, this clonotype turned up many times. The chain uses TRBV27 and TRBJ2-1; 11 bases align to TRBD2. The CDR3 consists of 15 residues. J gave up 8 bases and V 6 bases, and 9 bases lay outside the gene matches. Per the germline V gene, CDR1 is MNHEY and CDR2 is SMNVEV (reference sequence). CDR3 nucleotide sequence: TGTGCCAGCAGCCATAGCGGGAGGGGTGGTTATGAGCAGTTCTTC. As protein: CASSHSGRGGYEQFF.

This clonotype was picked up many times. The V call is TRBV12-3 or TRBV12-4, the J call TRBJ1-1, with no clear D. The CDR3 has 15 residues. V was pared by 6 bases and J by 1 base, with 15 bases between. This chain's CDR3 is CASSPPSPRNTEAFF. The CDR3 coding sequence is TGTGCCAGCAGCCCGCCGTCACCAAGGAACACTGAAGCTTTCTTT.

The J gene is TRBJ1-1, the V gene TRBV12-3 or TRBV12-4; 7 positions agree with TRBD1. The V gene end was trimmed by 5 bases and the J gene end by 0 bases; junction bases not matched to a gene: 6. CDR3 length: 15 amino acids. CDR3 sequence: CASSLKGQLNTEAFF. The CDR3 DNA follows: TGTGCCAGCAGTCTGAAGGGACAGCTGAACACTGAAGCTTTCTTT.

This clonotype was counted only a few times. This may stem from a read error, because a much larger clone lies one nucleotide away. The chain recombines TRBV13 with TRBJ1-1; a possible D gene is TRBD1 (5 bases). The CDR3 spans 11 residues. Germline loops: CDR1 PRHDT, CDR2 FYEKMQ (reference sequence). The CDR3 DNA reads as TGTGCCAGCAGCCGAGTGCCCGGGGCTTGCTTT. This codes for CASSRVPGACF.

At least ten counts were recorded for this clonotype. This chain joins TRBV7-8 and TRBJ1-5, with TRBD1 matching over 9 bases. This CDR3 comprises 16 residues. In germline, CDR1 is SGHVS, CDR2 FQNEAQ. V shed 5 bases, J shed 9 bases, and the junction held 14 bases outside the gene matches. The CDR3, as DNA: TGTGCCAGCAGCCCGAAAGACAGGGGGAAGTTTATGCCCCAGCATTTT. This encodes CASSPKDRGKFMPQHF.

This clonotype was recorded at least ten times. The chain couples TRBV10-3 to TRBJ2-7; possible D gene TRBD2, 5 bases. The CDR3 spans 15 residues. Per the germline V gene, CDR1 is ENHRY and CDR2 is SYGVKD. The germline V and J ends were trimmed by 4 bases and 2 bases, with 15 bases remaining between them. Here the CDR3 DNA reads TGTGCCATCAGTGTTCCCGAGCGGAGAACCTACGAGCAGTACTTC. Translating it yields CAISVPERRTYEQYF.

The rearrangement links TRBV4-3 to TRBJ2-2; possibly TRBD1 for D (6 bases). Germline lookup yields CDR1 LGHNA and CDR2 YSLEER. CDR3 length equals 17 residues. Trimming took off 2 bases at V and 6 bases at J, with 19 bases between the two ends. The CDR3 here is CASSQSRGGSGPGELFF. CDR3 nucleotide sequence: TGCGCCAGCAGCCAAAGTCGAGGGGGTAGTGGCCCCGGGGAGCTGTTTTTT.

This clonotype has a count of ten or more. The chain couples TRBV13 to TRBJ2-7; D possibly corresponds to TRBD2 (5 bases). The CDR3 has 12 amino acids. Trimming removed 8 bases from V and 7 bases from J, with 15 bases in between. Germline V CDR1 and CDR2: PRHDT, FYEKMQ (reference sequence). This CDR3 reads CASQRDQGEQYF. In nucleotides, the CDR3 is TGTGCCAGCCAACGGGATCAAGGAGAGCAGTACTTC.

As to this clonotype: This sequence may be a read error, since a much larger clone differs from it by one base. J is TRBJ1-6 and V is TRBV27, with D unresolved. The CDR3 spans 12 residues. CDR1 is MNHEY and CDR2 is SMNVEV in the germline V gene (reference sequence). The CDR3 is CASSLSNSHLHF. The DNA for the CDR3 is TGTGCCAGCAGTCTGAGTAATTCACACCTCCACTTT.

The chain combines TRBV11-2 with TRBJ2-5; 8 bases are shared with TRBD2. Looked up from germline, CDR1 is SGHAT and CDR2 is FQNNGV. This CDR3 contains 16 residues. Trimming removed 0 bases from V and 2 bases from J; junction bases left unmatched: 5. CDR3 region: CASSLDPGLGQETQYF. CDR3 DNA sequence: TGTGCCAGCAGCTTAGATCCGGGACTAGGTCAAGAGACCCAGTACTTC.